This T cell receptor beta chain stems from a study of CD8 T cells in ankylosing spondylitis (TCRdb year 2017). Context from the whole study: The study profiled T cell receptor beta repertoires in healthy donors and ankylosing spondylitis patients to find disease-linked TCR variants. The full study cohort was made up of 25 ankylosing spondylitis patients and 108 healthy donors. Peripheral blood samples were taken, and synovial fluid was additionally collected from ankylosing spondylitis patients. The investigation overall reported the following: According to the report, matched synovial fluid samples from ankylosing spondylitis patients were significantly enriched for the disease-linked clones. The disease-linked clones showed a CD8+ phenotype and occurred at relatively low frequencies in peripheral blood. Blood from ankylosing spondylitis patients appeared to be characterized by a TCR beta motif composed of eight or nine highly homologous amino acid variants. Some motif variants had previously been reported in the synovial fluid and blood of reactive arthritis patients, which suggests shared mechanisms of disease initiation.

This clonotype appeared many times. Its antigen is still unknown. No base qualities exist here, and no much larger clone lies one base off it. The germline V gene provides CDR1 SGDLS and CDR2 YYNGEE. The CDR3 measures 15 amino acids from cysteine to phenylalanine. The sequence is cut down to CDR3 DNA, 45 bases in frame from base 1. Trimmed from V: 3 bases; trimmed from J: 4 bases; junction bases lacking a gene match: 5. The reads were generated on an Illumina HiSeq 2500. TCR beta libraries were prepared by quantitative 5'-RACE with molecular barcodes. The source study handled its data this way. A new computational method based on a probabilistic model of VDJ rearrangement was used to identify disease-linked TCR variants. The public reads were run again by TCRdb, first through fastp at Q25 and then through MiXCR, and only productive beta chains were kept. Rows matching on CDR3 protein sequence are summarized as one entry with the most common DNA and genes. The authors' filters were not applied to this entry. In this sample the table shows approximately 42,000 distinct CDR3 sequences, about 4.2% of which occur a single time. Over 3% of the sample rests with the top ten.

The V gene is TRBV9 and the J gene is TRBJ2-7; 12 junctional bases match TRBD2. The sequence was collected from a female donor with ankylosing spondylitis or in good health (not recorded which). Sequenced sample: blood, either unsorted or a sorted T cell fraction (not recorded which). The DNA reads TGTGCCAGCAGCGCCGGACTAGCGGGGCTATACGAGCAGTACTTC. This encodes CASSAGLAGLYEQYF.